A selection of T cell receptor beta chains follows, all from one sample in a study of blood T cell repertoires in COVID-19. TCRdb's copy holds only in-frame clones and misses some; the assay was immunoSEQ multiplex PCR. This table has about 120,000 clones, 85% to 90% appearing once. Sequences were obtained from peripheral blood. These receptor sequences come from a woman aged 55 to 70 with COVID-19, enrolled during active disease. The CDR3 runs from the conserved cysteine through the conserved F or W. The order of the fields is CDR3 length, J gene, clone size, V gene, D gene, CDR3 protein, CDR3 DNA. D genes are given only for firm matches. Where a row states a size, it is once, few, many or the class of an expanded clone; other rows omit it.

>16|TRBJ1-2|NA|TRBV11-2|TRBD1
CASSSQARGPGGGYTF
TGTGCCAGCAGCTCTCAAGCCAGGGGGCCTGGTGGTGGCTACACCTTC
>13|TRBJ1-2|once|TRBV5-4|NA
CASSLDNDYGYTF
TGTGCCAGCAGCTTGGACAATGACTATGGCTACACCTTC
>14|TRBJ2-2|NA|TRBV2|NA
CASRKHRETGELFF
TGTGCCAGCAGAAAGCACAGGGAAACCGGGGAGCTGTTTTTT
>14|TRBJ2-1|NA|TRBV5-1|NA
CASRPPSPGDLQFF
TGCGCCAGCAGACCTCCCTCCCCGGGGGACCTCCAGTTCTTC
>12|TRBJ2-1|NA|TRBV29-1|NA
CSFDMMAGPQFF
TGCAGCTTTGACATGATGGCGGGCCCGCAGTTCTTC
>12|TRBJ1-2|NA|TRBV2|NA
CASSEGSYGYTF
TGTGCCAGCAGTGAGGGGAGCTATGGCTACACCTTC
>16|TRBJ1-4|NA|TRBV4-2|NA
CASSQALTRGDEELFF
TGTGCCAGCAGCCAAGCCCTGACACGGGGGGATGAGGAACTGTTTTTT
>12|TRBJ1-2|NA|TRBV12-5|NA
CASANTNYGYTF
TGTGCTAGTGCCAACACGAACTATGGCTACACCTTC
>15|TRBJ1-1|NA|TRBV7-3|TRBD1
CASSVDRAVNTEAFF
TGTGCCAGCAGCGTCGACAGGGCTGTGAACACTGAAGCTTTCTTT
>18|TRBJ1-6|NA|TRBV21-1|NA
CASSKKEGNRDRGSPLHF
TGTGCCAGCAGCAAAAAGGAAGGGAACCGGGACAGGGGTTCACCCCTCCACTTT